This T cell receptor beta chain emerged from a study of T cells in Graves' hyperthyroidism and ophthalmopathy. TCR beta CDR3 region amplification was performed from RNA transcripts. With the HTBI primer set, the TCR CDR3 went through a first round of RT-PCR. TCRdb called the multiplex PCR reads again in MiXCR, with one record for every CDR3 protein. The table lists roughly 93,000 distinct CDR3 sequences, roughly 39% of them singletons. This clonotype was observed many times. Germline loops: CDR1 WSHSY, CDR2 SAAADI. The CDR3 contains 12 residues. Deletions cut 10 bases from V and 3 bases from J, with 12 bases between.

The clonotype was recovered from a woman aged 25-40 years with Graves' hyperthyroidism. V and J are TRBV10-2 and TRBJ1-1; possibly TRBD1 for D (5 bases). The sequencing sample was made of peripheral blood or thyroid tissue (not recorded which). CDR3 sequence reads: CATEGLDTEAFF. For the CDR3, the DNA is TGCGCCACTGAGGGGCTGGACACTGAAGCTTTCTTT.